These T cell receptor beta chains were read from a single sample in a study of T cell changes during pregnancy in multiple sclerosis. Data came from immunoSEQ multiplex PCR; TCRdb stores just in-frame clones and leaves some out. The sample gives tens of thousands of clones, approximately 90% of which show up once; approximately 4.4% is in the top ten. This sample comprised peripheral blood, obtained in the second trimester of pregnancy. The receptors were gathered from a female donor in good health, enrolled as a control in a pregnancy study. CDR3s include the opening cysteine and the closing phenylalanine or tryptophan. The order of the fields is V gene, clone size, J gene, D gene, CDR3 protein, CDR3 DNA. A D gene is named only where the DNA matches it firmly. The size field is filled for only some rows; it gives once, few, many or a size class.

TRBV7-7	once	TRBJ2-2	NA	CASSSVPQLATGELFF	TGTGCTAGCAGCTCAGTCCCCCAACTAGCCACCGGGGAGCTGTTTTTT
TRBV12-5	NA	TRBJ2-1	NA	CASIRRGNEQFF	TGTGCTAGTATCCGTCGGGGCAATGAGCAGTTCTTC
TRBV15	NA	TRBJ1-6	NA	CATSRDRAQNHNSPLHF	TGTGCCACCAGCAGAGATCGCGCACAGAACCATAATTCACCCCTCCACTTT
TRBV6-5	NA	TRBJ2-7	NA	CASSLSVPYEQYF	TGTGCCAGCAGTTTATCAGTTCCCTACGAGCAGTACTTC
TRBV7-2	NA	TRBJ2-2	NA	CASSLVTVTGELFF	TGTGCCAGCAGCTTAGTGACAGTAACCGGGGAGCTGTTTTTT
TRBV6-1	NA	TRBJ2-3	TRBD1	CASSLRGLIADTQYF	TGTGCCAGCAGTCTCAGGGGGCTTATCGCAGATACGCAGTATTTT
TRBV11-1	NA	TRBJ2-5	TRBD1	CASSRQGRYQETQYF	TGTGCCAGCAGCCGACAGGGGCGGTACCAAGAGACCCAGTACTTC
TRBV6-5	NA	TRBJ1-1	NA	CASSLIRALGTEAFF	TGTGCCAGCAGTCTCATCAGGGCCCTTGGTACTGAAGCTTTCTTT
TRBV11-2	NA	TRBJ2-5	NA	CASTLANGGGETQYF	TGTGCCAGCACCCTAGCGAACGGGGGAGGAGAGACCCAGTACTTC
TRBV4-2	NA	TRBJ2-2	TRBD2	CASSHAPERETGELFF	TGTGCCAGCAGCCATGCTCCTGAGCGGGAGACCGGGGAGCTGTTTTTT
TRBV6-1	NA	TRBJ1-1	TRBD1	CASSDGAGGSTEAFF	TGTGCCAGCAGTGACGGGGCAGGGGGAAGCACTGAAGCTTTCTTT
TRBV5-4	NA	TRBJ2-5	NA	CASSLAFREETQYF	TGTGCCAGCAGCTTGGCCTTCAGGGAAGAGACCCAGTACTTC
TRBV5-3	NA	TRBJ2-7	NA	CARSLGIRVYEQYF	TGTGCCAGAAGCTTGGGTATCAGGGTCTACGAGCAGTACTTC